Each of the 18 T cell receptor beta chains below was sequenced from the same sample in a study of blood T cell repertoires in COVID-19. Profiling relied on immunoSEQ multiplex PCR, and the TCRdb table lists in-frame clones only, not all of them. The data show 250,000 to 300,000 clones, with roughly 85% seen just once and over 4.5% held by the top ten. Input material: peripheral blood. Receptor source: a man aged 55 to 69 who had recovered from COVID-19.

The genes are TRBV6-2 or TRBV6-3 and TRBJ1-5; 7 bases fit TRBD1. Germline V lookup: CDR1 MNHEY, CDR2 SVGEGT. The trim removed 0 bases at V and 0 bases at J, leaving 5 bases unmatched. The CDR3 has 17 residues. CDR3 nucleotide sequence: TGTGCCAGCAGTTACTCGACAGGGCGCTATAGCAATCAGCCCCAGCATTTT. Encoded protein: CASSYSTGRYSNQPQHF.

The V call is TRBV7-2, the J call TRBJ2-1, with 9 bases aligning to TRBD2. CDR1 is SGHTA, CDR2 FQGNSA, per germline. Unmatched junction bases numbered 2, after V lost 8 bases and J lost 6 bases. The CDR3 spans 12 residues. CDR3 sequence reads: CASAGGRNEQFF. CDR3 in DNA: TGTGCCAGCGCGGGGGGGCGCAATGAGCAGTTCTTC.

The table lists this clone with a count of one. The chain combines TRBV2 with TRBJ1-2; tentatively, D is TRBD1 (5 bases). The CDR3 runs to 14 residues. The V gene lost 4 bases and the J gene lost 8 bases, with 17 bases spanning the gap. CDR1 and CDR2 from the germline V gene are SNHLY and FYNNEI. The DNA for the CDR3 is TGTGCCAGCAGTGCTAGGGGATCCGCAGGAGGCTACACCTTC. Residues: CASSARGSAGGYTF.

V gene TRBV19 combines with J gene TRBJ1-3; 10 nucleotides line up with TRBD1. The V gene's germline CDR1 is LNHDA and CDR2 SQIVND (reference sequence). The CDR3 is 14 residues long. The ends lost 10 bases at V and 2 bases at J; junction bases unmatched: 5. CDR3 amino acids: CATSDRGAGNTIYF. CDR3 nucleotides: TGTGCCACCTCGGACAGGGGGGCTGGAAACACCATATATTTT.

Remarks on this clone: At one end the junction does not follow the germline gene, possibly because of a read error. The chain uses TRBV2 and TRBJ2-2, with TRBD1 identical over 7 bases. This CDR3 contains 14 residues. Germline CDR1 and CDR2: SNHLY and FYNNEI. The CDR3 coding sequence is TGTGCCAGCACTGAACAGGGGTACACCGGGGAGCTGTTTTTT. The encoded protein is CASTEQGYTGELFF.

This clone was observed once. The V call is TRBV28, the J call TRBJ2-2; TRBD1 matches 7 bases. The V and J ends lost 5 bases and 11 bases, in that order; junction bases with no gene match: 5. Germline CDR1 MDHEN, CDR2 SYDVKM. This CDR3 has 12 amino acids. CDR3 sequence reads: CASSLRQGELFF. CDR3 coding DNA: TGTGCCAGCAGTCTAAGACAGGGAGAGCTGTTTTTT.

The CDR3 DNA sequence: TGCAGCGTCCAACGGGACAGGGTGGGCACTGAAGCTTTCTTT. Translated: CSVQRDRVGTEAFF. The V and J genes are TRBV29-1 and TRBJ1-1; TRBD1 aligns across 9 bases. The CDR3 length is 14 residues. Unmatched junction bases numbered 9, after V lost 6 bases and J lost 4 bases. Germline assignment: CDR1 SQVTM and CDR2 ANQGSEA.

CDR3 sequence: CASRLGNSPLHF. For the CDR3, the DNA is TGTGCCAGCAGGCTGGGCAATTCACCCCTCCACTTT. The chain links TRBV2 to TRBJ1-6; no definite D call. The CDR3 is 12 residues long. Germline V gene lookup returns CDR1 SNHLY and CDR2 FYNNEI. V lost 6 bases, J lost 7 bases, and 7 bases lay in between.

The table lists this clone with a few counts. The CDR3 DNA follows: TGTGCCAGCAGAGGGACAGGGAGCGGCGAGCAGTACTTC. Translation gives CASRGTGSGEQYF. The chain links TRBV2 to TRBJ2-7; 9 positions agree with TRBD1. CDR1 and CDR2 (germline): SNHLY, FYNNEI. V gave up 6 bases and J gave up 6 bases; unmatched junction bases: 6. CDR3 length: 13 amino acids. Supplemented by reference TRBV2 and TRBJ2-7, the full variable domain reads EPEVTQTPSHQVTQMGQEVILRCVPISNHLYFYWYRQILGQKVEFLVSFYNNEISEKSEIFDDQFSVERPDGSNFTLKIRSTKLEDSAMYFCASRGTGSGEQYFGPGTRLTVT.

This clone was picked up one time. The sample carries other DNA sequences with the same CDR3. V gene TRBV6-5 combines with J gene TRBJ2-2; D unresolved. There are 14 residues in the CDR3. Germline V gene data show CDR1 as MNHEY and CDR2 as SVGAGI. V was pared by 3 bases and J by 3 bases, with 8 bases between. Here the CDR3 reads CASSYYRDTGELFF. The CDR3 nucleotides read TGTGCCAGCAGTTATTATCGTGACACCGGGGAGCTGTTTTTT.

The J gene is TRBJ2-3, the V gene TRBV3-1 (or the pseudogene TRBV3-2); D is possibly TRBD2 (5 bases). The CDR3 has 16 amino acids. Germline V gene data show CDR1 as LGHDT and CDR2 as YNNKEL (reference sequence). Trimming cost V 2 bases and J 0 bases, with 12 bases left between them. The CDR3 region is CASSQQASISTDTQYF. CDR3 coding DNA: TGTGCCAGCAGCCAACAGGCTAGCATAAGCACAGATACGCAGTATTTT.

V gene TRBV27 combines with J gene TRBJ2-1; D is possibly TRBD2 (6 bases). V lost 2 bases and J lost 7, with 9 bases in between. The length of the CDR3 is 13 residues. Germline values: CDR1 MNHEY, CDR2 SMNVEV (reference sequence). The CDR3 DNA reads TGTGCCAGCAGTTTAAATCGGGGGAATGAGCAGTTCTTC. This encodes CASSLNRGNEQFF.

The V call is TRBV5-1, the J call TRBJ2-1, with D possibly being TRBD2 (5 bases). The CDR3 runs 13 residues. Germline V gene sequence: CDR1 SGHRS, CDR2 YFSETQ. The ends were cut back, 2 bases at V and 4 bases at J, with 7 bases in the middle. CDR3 nucleotide sequence: TGCGCCAGCAGCTTTCGAGGGTACAATGAGCAGTTCTTC. Encoded protein: CASSFRGYNEQFF.

V is TRBV6-1 and J is TRBJ1-2, with D maybe TRBD1 (5 bases). Germline loops: CDR1 MNHNS, CDR2 SASEGT. This CDR3 comprises 13 residues. Deletions cut 0 bases from V and 9 bases from J, with 11 bases between. The CDR3 loop is CASSEAGRASYTF. The CDR3 DNA reads as TGTGCCAGCAGTGAAGCGGGCAGGGCCAGCTACACCTTC.

The rearrangement uses TRBV30 and TRBJ2-3, with 12 bases that match TRBD2. The CDR3 has 14 amino acids. CDR1 and CDR2 from the germline V gene are GTSNPN and SVGIG (reference sequence). The trim removed 5 bases at V and 4 bases at J, leaving 4 bases unmatched. In nucleotides, the CDR3 is TGTGCCTGGGAACTAGCGGGAGGACCAGATACGCAGTATTTT. Its protein product is CAWELAGGPDTQYF.

This clone was observed many times. The V gene is TRBV7-3, the J gene TRBJ1-1, with 11 positions matching TRBD1. The CDR3 runs 15 residues. Germline V gene sequence: CDR1 SGHTA, CDR2 FQGTGA. J lost 4 bases, V lost 5 bases, and 6 bases had no gene match. Here the CDR3 reads CASSASGTGGTEAFF. CDR3 DNA sequence: TGTGCCAGCAGCGCCTCCGGGACAGGGGGCACTGAAGCTTTCTTT.

The J gene is TRBJ2-7, the V gene TRBV4-1, with 10 nucleotides matching TRBD2. Germline values: CDR1 MGHRA, CDR2 YSYEKL. This CDR3 contains 15 residues. The V gene end was trimmed by 1 base and the J gene end by 9 bases; junction bases not matched to a gene: 9. CDR3 in DNA: TGCGCCAGCAGCCAAGTGAGCGGGAGGGCGGAACGGCAGTACTTC. It yields the protein CASSQVSGRAERQYF.

V usage is TRBV6-6 and J usage is TRBJ1-6; 12 bases line up with TRBD1. CDR1 and CDR2 from the germline V gene are MNHNY and SVGAGI (reference sequence). The length of the CDR3 is 16 residues. The V and J ends lost 4 bases and 7 bases, in that order; junction bases with no gene match: 5. The CDR3 bases are TGTGCCAGCAGTTTGGGACAGGGGGCGAGCAATTCACCCCTCCACTTT. Amino acid sequence: CASSLGQGASNSPLHF.